A selection of T cell receptor beta chains follows, all from one sample in a study of T cells in Graves' hyperthyroidism and ophthalmopathy. TCRdb re-called the multiplex PCR reads with MiXCR, one entry per CDR3 protein. The sample carries 700,000 to 950,000 distinct CDR3 sequences, under 45% recorded once. The sample taken for sequencing was blood. All receptors derive from a woman in her 40s with Graves' hyperthyroidism. CDR3s include the opening cysteine and the closing phenylalanine or tryptophan. A D gene is named only where the DNA matches it firmly. Clone size is stated in some rows and not others, as once, few, many or a class when expanded.

j_gene	v_gene	d_gene	abundance	CDR3nt	CDR3aa
TRBJ1-1	TRBV18	.	.	TGTGCCAGCTCACCACTTTGGGACACTGAAGCTTTCTTT	CASSPLWDTEAFF
TRBJ1-5	TRBV7-9	.	many	TGTGCCAGCAGCTTAGCCCTGTATCAGCCCCAGCATTTT	CASSLALYQPQHF
TRBJ1-1	TRBV19	.	.	TGTGCCAGTCGTGACGGCGGAGCGAACACTGAAGCTTTCTTT	CASRDGGANTEAFF
TRBJ1-1	TRBV6-5	TRBD1	.	TGTGCCAAAACAGATTCCGGGACAGGTGAAGCTTTCTTT	CAKTDSGTGEAFF
TRBJ2-6	TRBV19	.	many	TGTGCCAGTAGACCCGTTGTGACGCCGCGCAGTCACTCTGGGGCCAACGTCCTGACTTTC	CASRPVVTPRSHSGANVLTF
TRBJ2-7	TRBV5-6	.	few	TGTGCCAGCAGCTATCGACCATCCGAGCAGTACTTC	CASSYRPSEQYF
TRBJ2-2	TRBV29-1	.	.	TGCAGTGCTAAAAAGACTGACCCGAACACCGGGGAGCTGTTTTTT	CSAKKTDPNTGELFF
TRBJ1-1	TRBV29-1	.	.	TGCAGTTTAGATAACGACGGGAACACTGAAGCTTTCTTT	CSLDNDGNTEAFF
TRBJ2-5	TRBV7-9	TRBD2	many	TGTGCCAGCAGTCTCAACAGCGGGGGGTTGGCAGAGACCCAGTACTTC	CASSLNSGGLAETQYF
TRBJ1-5	TRBV4-3	.	.	TGCGCCAGCAGCCAAGATATCGATCAGCCCCAGCATTTT	CASSQDIDQPQHF
TRBJ1-2	TRBV7-9	.	many	TGTGCCAGCAGCGGGCAGGACGGAAACTATGGCTACACCTTC	CASSGQDGNYGYTF
TRBJ1-2	TRBV7-9	.	once	TGTGCCAGCAGCCAAGTCCGGGACATCTCCCCGGGCCGTTATGGCTACACCTTC	CASSQVRDISPGRYGYTF
TRBJ2-5	TRBV20-1	TRBD1	.	TGCAGTGCATACGGCAGGGTTGGGACAGATACGCAGTACTTC	CSAYGRVGTDTQYF
TRBJ2-2	TRBV10-3	.	.	TGTGCCATCAGTGAGTTTAGCGGGGAGCTGTTTTTT	CAISEFSGELFF
TRBJ1-4	TRBV6-1	.	.	TGTGCCAGCAGGACCGGCTCTAATGAAAAACTGTTTTTT	CASRTGSNEKLFF
TRBJ2-7	TRBV4-3	TRBD1	few	TGCGCCAGCAGCCTCTCCCCGACAGGGACCAGTGCCTACGAGCAGTACTTC	CASSLSPTGTSAYEQYF
TRBJ2-5	TRBV20-1	.	many	TGCAGTGCTAGAGATTTTATCTCGTCAGCGGAGACCCAGTACTTC	CSARDFISSAETQYF
TRBJ1-5	TRBV28	.	few	TGTGCCGGTGGGGGGAGCGCGAAACAGCCCCAGCATTTT	CAGGGSAKQPQHF
TRBJ2-1	TRBV20-1	.	.	TGCAGTGCTAGGAGTCTTCCGGGGGAGCAGTTCTTC	CSARSLPGEQFF
TRBJ1-2	TRBV11-1	.	few	TGTGCAAGCAATCCCAGGGATTCAGACTATGGCTACACCTTC	CASNPRDSDYGYTF
TRBJ1-4	TRBV7-2	.	many	TGTGCCAGCAGCCCCCGCCCCACGGCAGGGGTAGAGAAACTGTTTTTT	CASSPRPTAGVEKLFF
TRBJ1-1	TRBV12-3/TRBV12-4	.	many	TGTGCCAGCAGCCCAGGACAGTACACTGAAGCTTTCTTT	CASSPGQYTEAFF
TRBJ2-7	TRBV10-2	.	many	TGCGCCAGCAGTGAGGATAGCGTACGCTACGAGCAGTACTTC	CASSEDSVRYEQYF
TRBJ1-4	TRBV6-2/TRBV6-3	.	.	TGTGCCAGCACCCGCGGGACATCTCGGGAAAAACCGTTTTTT	CASTRGTSREKPFF
TRBJ1-5	TRBV6-1	.	few	TGTGCCAGCAGGCCGACAGGTATGGGGGTAGATAGCAATCAGCCCCAGCATTTT	CASRPTGMGVDSNQPQHF
TRBJ1-3	TRBV6-1	.	few	TGTGCCAGCAGTGAAGCGCTGGACAGCTACACCATATATTTT	CASSEALDSYTIYF
TRBJ1-5	TRBV19	.	.	TGTGCCAGTAGTACAGCGGGAGGGCAGCCCCAGCATTTT	CASSTAGGQPQHF
TRBJ2-2	TRBV9	.	many	TGTGCCAGCAGCGTAGTCACCGGGGAGCTGTTTTTT	CASSVVTGELFF
TRBJ2-7	TRBV19	.	.	TGTGCCAGTAGTATCAGCCCCTACGAGCAGTACTTC	CASSISPYEQYF
TRBJ2-7	TRBV5-1	.	many	TGCGCCAGCAGCTACGGACCCGGGGACGGGCTCGGCTACGAGCAGTACTTC	CASSYGPGDGLGYEQYF
TRBJ2-5	TRBV10-2	.	.	TGCGCCATCAGTGGGCCAGACAAAGAGACCCAGTACTTC	CAISGPDKETQYF
TRBJ2-1	TRBV2	TRBD2	.	TGTGCCAGCAGTGTGGACGGGAGGGCCAGGAATGAGCAGTTCTTC	CASSVDGRARNEQFF